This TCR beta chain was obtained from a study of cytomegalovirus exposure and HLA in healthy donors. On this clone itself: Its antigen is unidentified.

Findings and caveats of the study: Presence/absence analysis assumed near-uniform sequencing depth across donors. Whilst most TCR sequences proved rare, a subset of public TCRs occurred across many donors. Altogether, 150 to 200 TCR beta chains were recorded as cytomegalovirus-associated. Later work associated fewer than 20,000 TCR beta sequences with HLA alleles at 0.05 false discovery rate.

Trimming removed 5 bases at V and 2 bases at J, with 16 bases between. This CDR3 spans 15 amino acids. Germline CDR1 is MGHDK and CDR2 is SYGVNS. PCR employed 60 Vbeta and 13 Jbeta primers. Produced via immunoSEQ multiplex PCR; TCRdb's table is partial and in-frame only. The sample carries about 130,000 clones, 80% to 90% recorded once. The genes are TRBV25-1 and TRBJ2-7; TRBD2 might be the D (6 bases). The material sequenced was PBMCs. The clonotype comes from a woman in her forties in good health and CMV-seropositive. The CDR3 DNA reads TGTGCCAGCAGTTTCGCAGGGAGGTCGCCCTACGAGCAGTACTTC. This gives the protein CASSFAGRSPYEQYF.